This T cell receptor beta chain is drawn from a study of OX40 agonist ivuxolimab in advanced cancers. Germline V gene data show CDR1 as MDHEN and CDR2 as SYDVKM. CDR3 length equals 14 residues. The V gene end was trimmed by 5 bases and the J gene end by 8 bases; junction bases not matched to a gene: 9. Profiled with immunoSEQ multiplex PCR; TCRdb holds only in-frame clones, not every one. The table has about 59,000 clones, about 80% seen once. The clonotype was recovered from an adult with an advanced solid tumor such as melanoma, head and neck, liver or kidney cancer. The material was CD4+ or CD8+ T cells sorted from blood, obtained in a trial of the OX40 agonist ivuxolimab. The chain couples TRBV28 to TRBJ1-2; TRBD1 agrees at 9 bases. The CDR3 nucleotides are TGTGCCAGCAGTCTAACAGGGGGCTTTTTGGGCTACACCTTC. Translation gives CASSLTGGFLGYTF.